The rows below give T cell receptor beta chains drawn from one sample of a study of cytomegalovirus exposure and HLA in healthy donors. Repertoires were generated with immunoSEQ multiplex PCR, while TCRdb's copy carries only in-frame clones and drops some. The sample has 120,000 or so clones, roughly four fifths seen once. The sample comprised PBMCs. These receptors were taken from a man aged 35-49 years in good health and CMV-seronegative. Both conserved end residues are trimmed from each CDR3.

>TRBV2
ASSGASSLSSNQPQH
>TRBV5-4
ASSLGGRGDAKLF
>TRBV30
AWSMTGVGYT
>TRBV7-2
ASSLEWTGTYEQY
>TRBV11-2
ASSLSSSRSYEQY
>TRBV27
ASSSPGSLSYEQY
>TRBV18
ASSPGGGGEGGYT
>TRBV18
ASSEDRGGPLSGELF
>TRBV5-6
ASSLSGRNSPLH
>TRBV15
ATSRGTGVVSEQY
>TRBV9
ASSVGEAGGTQETQY
>TRBV19
ASSMVPTGANTEAF
>TRBV5-8
ASSLGSGGGNTIY
>TRBV7-2
ASSLRGAGATNEKLF
>TRBV7-2
ASSSSHNRAFGYGYT
>TRBV6-5
ATKGTHKIHGYT
>TRBV7-2
ASSLGPGSSYEQY
>TRBV21-1
ASSKGIRGQKAF
>TRBV11-3
ASSPASGRNNEQF